The 4 T cell receptor beta chains below all came from one sample that was sequenced in a study of shared clonotypes between healthy human individuals. Assay used: immunoSEQ multiplex PCR; TCRdb lists only in-frame clones, some missing. The data show roughly 1,600,000 clones, with approximately 98.5% seen just once and roughly 0.35% held by the top ten. Source material: naive CD4+ T cells sorted from blood. Noted subset: CD45RA+ positively selected. Receptor source: a man aged 30 to 45 in good health.

The chain carries TRBV7-6 and TRBJ2-7, with D unclear. CDR1 and CDR2 from the germline V gene are SGHVS and FNYEAQ. V lost 1 base, J lost 3 bases, and 7 bases lay in between. There are 13 residues in the CDR3. The CDR3 DNA reads as TGTGCCAGCAGCTTAGAAAGGATCTACGAGCAGTACTTC. It yields the protein CASSLERIYEQYF.

This chain links TRBV7-2 with TRBJ2-5; TRBD2 might be the D (5 bases). Per germline, CDR1 SGHTA and CDR2 FQGNSA. The ends were cut back, 1 base at V and 7 bases at J, with 16 bases in the middle. This CDR3 is 15 amino acids long. Here the CDR3 reads CASSLGSRGGPTQYF. CDR3 DNA sequence: TGTGCCAGCAGCTTAGGCAGCCGGGGTGGGCCGACCCAGTACTTC.

V gene TRBV28 combines with J gene TRBJ1-2; 7 positions match TRBD1. This CDR3 is built from 15 residues. Germline CDR1 is MDHEN and CDR2 is SYDVKM. After removal of 6 bases from V and 4 bases from J, the junction contained 11 bases not matched to a gene. CDR3 sequence: CASRTTGSPSYGYTF. The CDR3 DNA reads as TGTGCCAGCAGAACGACAGGGTCGCCTTCCTATGGCTACACCTTC.

This sequence joins TRBV19 and TRBJ1-4, with a tentative D call TRBD1 (5 bases). CDR3 length: 15 amino acids. V was pared by 4 bases and J by 3 bases, with 12 bases between. CDR1 and CDR2 (germline): LNHDA, SQIVND (reference sequence). The CDR3 coding sequence is TGTGCCAGTAGTAGTTCCGACAGCCCTAATGAAAAACTGTTTTTT. Encoded protein: CASSSSDSPNEKLFF.